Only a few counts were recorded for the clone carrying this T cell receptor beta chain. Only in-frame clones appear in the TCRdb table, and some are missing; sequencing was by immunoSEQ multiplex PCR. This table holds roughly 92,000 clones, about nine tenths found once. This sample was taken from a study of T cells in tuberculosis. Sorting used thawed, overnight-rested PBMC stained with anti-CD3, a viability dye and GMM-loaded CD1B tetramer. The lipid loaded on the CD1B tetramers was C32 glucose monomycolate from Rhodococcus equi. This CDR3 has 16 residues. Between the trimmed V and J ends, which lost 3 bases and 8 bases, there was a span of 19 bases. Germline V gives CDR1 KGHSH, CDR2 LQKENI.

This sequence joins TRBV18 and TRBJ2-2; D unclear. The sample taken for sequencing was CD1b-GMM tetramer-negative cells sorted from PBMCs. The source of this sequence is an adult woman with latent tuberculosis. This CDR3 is CASSPPTGGRLGELFF. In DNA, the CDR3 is TGTGCCAGCTCACCGCCTACCGGCGGAAGGCTGGGGGAGCTGTTTTTT.